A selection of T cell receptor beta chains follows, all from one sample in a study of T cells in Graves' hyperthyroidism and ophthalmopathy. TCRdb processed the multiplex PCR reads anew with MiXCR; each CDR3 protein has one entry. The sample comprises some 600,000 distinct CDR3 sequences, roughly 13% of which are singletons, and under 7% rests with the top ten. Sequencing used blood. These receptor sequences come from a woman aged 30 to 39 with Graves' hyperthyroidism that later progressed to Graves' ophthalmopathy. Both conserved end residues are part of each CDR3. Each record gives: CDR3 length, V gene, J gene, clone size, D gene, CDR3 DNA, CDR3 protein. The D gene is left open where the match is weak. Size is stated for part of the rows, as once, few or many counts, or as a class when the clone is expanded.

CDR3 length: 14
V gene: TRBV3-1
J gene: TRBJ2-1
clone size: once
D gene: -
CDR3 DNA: TGTGCCAGCAGTATTGACTTGGACGGCAATGAGCAGTTCTTC
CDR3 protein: CASSIDLDGNEQFF

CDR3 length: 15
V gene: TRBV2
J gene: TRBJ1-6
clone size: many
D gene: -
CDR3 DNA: TGTGCCAGTCCAACCCGGGGATTCTATAATTCACCCCTCCACTTT
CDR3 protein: CASPTRGFYNSPLHF

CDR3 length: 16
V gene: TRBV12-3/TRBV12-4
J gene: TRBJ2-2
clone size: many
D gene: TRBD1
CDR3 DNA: TGTGCCAGCAGTTTCGAACAGGGGTGGAGCACCGGGGAGCTGTTTTTT
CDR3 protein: CASSFEQGWSTGELFF

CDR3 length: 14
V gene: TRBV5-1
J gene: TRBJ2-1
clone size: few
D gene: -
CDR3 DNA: TGCGCCAGCAGCCCACTACCGGACAGTCCTGAGCAGTTCTTC
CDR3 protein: CASSPLPDSPEQFF

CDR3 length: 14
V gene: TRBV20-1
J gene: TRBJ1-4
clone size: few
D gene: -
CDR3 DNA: TGCAGTGCTAAACAACCGGGACACCGGGAAAAACTGTTTTTT
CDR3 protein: CSAKQPGHREKLFF

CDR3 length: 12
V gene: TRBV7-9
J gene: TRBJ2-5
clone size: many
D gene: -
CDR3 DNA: TGTGCCAGCAGCTTCGTTGCGGAGACCCAGTACTTC
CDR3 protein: CASSFVAETQYF

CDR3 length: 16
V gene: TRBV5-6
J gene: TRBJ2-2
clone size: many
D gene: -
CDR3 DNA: TGTGCCAGCAGCTTTGTCCGGCTATCGAACACCGGGGAGCTGTTTTTT
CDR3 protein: CASSFVRLSNTGELFF

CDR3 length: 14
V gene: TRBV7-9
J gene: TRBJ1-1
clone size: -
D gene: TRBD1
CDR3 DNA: TGTGCCAGCAGACCGGGACAGGGGACGGCTGAAGCTTTCTTT
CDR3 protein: CASRPGQGTAEAFF

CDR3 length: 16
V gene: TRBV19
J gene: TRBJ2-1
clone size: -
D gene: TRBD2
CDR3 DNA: TGTGCCAGTAGTATACCGGGACTAGCGGCCTACAATGAGCAGTTCTTC
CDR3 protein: CASSIPGLAAYNEQFF

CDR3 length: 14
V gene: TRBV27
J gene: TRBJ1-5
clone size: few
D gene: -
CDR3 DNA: TGTGCCAGCAGTTTACAGGGAATAGATCAGCCCCAGCATTTT
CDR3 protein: CASSLQGIDQPQHF

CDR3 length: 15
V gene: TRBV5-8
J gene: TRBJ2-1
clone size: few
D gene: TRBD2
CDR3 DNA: TGTGCCAGCAGCTTGGGGTCTAGCGGTACCAATGAGCAGTTCTTC
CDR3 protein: CASSLGSSGTNEQFF

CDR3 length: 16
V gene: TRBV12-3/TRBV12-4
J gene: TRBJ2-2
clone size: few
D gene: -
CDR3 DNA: TGTGCCAGCAGTTTATTTTCGCCCGCGAACACCGGGGAGCTGTTTTTT
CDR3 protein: CASSLFSPANTGELFF

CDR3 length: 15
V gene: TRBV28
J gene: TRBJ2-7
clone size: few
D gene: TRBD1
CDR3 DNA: TGTGCCAGCAGCCCCGGACAGGGTGGATCATCCGAGCAGTACTTC
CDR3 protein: CASSPGQGGSSEQYF

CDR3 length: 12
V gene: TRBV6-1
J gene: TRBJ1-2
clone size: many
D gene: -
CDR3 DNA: TGTGCCAGCGGTGAAGGGGACTATGGCTACACCTTC
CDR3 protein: CASGEGDYGYTF

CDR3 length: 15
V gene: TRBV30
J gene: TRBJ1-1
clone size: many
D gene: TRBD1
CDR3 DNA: TGTGCCTGGAGTGCCCCGGGACAGCACATTACTGAAGCTTTCTTT
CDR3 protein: CAWSAPGQHITEAFF

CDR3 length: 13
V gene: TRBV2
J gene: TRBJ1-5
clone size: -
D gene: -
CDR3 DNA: TGTGCCTGTGGGTTAGCTGGGGCTCAGCCCCAGCATTTT
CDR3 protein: CACGLAGAQPQHF

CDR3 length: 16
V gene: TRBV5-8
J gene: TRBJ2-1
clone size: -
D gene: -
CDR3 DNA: TGTGCCAGCAGCTTGGGATTAGGGGGAATTCGACTTGAGCAGTTCTTC
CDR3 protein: CASSLGLGGIRLEQFF

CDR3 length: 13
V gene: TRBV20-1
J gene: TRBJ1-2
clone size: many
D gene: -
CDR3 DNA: TGCAGTGCTAGAGATTACAGGCAGTATGGCTACACCTTC
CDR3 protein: CSARDYRQYGYTF

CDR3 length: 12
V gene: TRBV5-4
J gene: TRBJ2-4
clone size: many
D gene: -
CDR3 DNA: TGTGCCAGCACTTCGGGGCAAAACATTCAGTACTTC
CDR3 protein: CASTSGQNIQYF

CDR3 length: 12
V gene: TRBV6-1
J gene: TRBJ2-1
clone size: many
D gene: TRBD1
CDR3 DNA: TGTGCCAGCAGTAGGGACAGGAATGAGCAGTTCTTC
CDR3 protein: CASSRDRNEQFF

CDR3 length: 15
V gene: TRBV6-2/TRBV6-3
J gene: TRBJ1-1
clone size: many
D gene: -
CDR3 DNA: TGTGCCAGCAGTTACTCGAGGGTAATGAACACTGAAGCTTTCTTT
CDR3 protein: CASSYSRVMNTEAFF

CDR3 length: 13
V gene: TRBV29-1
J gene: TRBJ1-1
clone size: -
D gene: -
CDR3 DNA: TGCAGCGTGGGTGGACAGTTCTCGGTCCCAGCTTTCTTT
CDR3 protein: CSVGGQFSVPAFF

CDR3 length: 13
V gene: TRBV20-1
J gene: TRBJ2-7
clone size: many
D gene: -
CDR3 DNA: TGCAGTGCTCCCCACCTCCCTGACTACGAGCAGTACTTC
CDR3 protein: CSAPHLPDYEQYF

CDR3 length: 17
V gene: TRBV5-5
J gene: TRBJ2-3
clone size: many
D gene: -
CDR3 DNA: TGTGCCAGCAGCGGGTGGGGACCAAGAGAAAGCACAGATACGCAGTATTTT
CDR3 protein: CASSGWGPRESTDTQYF

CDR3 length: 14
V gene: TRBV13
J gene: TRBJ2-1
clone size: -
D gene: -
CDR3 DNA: TGTGCAATTGTCAGACAAAGCTCCTACAATGAGCAGTTCTTC
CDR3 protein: CAIVRQSSYNEQFF

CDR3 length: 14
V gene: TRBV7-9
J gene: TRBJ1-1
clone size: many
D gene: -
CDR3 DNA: TGTGCCAGCAGCGATACCACACCGAACACTGAAGCTTTCTTT
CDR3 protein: CASSDTTPNTEAFF

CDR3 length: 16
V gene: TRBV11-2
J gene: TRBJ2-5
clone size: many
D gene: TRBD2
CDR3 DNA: TGTGCCAGCAGCTTAGTCACTAGCGGGGCCGGTGGGACCCAGTACTTC
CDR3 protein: CASSLVTSGAGGTQYF

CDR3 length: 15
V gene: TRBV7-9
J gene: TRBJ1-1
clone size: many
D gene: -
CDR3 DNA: TGTGCCAGCAGCTTAGATCCGGGGGTGAACACTGAAGCTTTCTTT
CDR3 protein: CASSLDPGVNTEAFF

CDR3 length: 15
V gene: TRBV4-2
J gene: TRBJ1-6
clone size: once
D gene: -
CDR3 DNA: TGTGCCAGCAGCCTCCGAAGCGATCGTAATTCACCCCTCCACTTT
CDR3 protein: CASSLRSDRNSPLHF

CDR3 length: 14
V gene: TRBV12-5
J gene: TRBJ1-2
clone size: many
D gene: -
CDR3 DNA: TGTGCTAGTGGTCAAGGGGGGTACGGCGCGGAGTGCACCTTC
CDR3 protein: CASGQGGYGAECTF

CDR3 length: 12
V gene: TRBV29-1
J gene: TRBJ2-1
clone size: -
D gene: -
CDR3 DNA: TGCAGCGTTGCTTATATCGGTGGGGATAAGTTCTTC
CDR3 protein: CSVAYIGGDKFF

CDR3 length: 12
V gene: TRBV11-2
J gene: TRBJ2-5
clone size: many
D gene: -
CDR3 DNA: TGTGCCAGCAGGGCCGATCGGGGGACCCAGTACTTC
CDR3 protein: CASRADRGTQYF

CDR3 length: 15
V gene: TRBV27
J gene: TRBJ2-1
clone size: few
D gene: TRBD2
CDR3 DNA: TGTGCCAGCAGTGAACCGGGACTAGCGGGAGGGGGGCAGTTCTTC
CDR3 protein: CASSEPGLAGGGQFF

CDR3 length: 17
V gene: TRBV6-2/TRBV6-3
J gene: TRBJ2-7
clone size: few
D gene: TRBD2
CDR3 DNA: TGTGCCAGCAGCACCGGGACTAGCGGGAGGGCCTCCCACGAGCAGTACTTC
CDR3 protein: CASSTGTSGRASHEQYF

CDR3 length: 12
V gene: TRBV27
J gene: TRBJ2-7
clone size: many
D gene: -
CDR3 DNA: TGTGCCAGCAGTTTGGGGGGGGCGCAGCAGTACTTC
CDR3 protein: CASSLGGAQQYF

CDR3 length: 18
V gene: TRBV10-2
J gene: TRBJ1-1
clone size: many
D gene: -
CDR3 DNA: TGCGCCAGCAGTGATCGAGGGGGAGGGGGGAGGCGGAACACTGAAGCTTTCTTT
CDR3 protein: CASSDRGGGGRRNTEAFF

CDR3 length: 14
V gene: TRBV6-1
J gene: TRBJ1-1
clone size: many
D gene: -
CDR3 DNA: TGTGCCAGCAGACCGGACGGGATGAACACTGAAGCTTTCTTT
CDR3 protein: CASRPDGMNTEAFF

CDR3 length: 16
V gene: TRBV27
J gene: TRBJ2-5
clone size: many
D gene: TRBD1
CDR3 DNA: TGTGCCAGCAGTTACCAACAGGGGGAAGCTCAAGAGACCCAGTACTTC
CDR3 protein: CASSYQQGEAQETQYF

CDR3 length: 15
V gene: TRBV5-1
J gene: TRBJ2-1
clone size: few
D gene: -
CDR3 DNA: TGCGCCAGCTTGAGCCGGGGACAAGGAAACAATGAGCAGTTCTTC
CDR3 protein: CASLSRGQGNNEQFF

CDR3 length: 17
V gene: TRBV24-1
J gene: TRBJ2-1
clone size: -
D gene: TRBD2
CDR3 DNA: TGTGCCACCAGCGCGGGACTAGCGGGAGGGCCGAGGAATGAGCAGTTCTTC
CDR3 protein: CATSAGLAGGPRNEQFF

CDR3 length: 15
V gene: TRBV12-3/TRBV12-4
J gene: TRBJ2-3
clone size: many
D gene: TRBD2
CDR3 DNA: TGTGCCAGCAGTAGATCTAGCGGGAGCACAGATACGCAGTATTTT
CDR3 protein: CASSRSSGSTDTQYF

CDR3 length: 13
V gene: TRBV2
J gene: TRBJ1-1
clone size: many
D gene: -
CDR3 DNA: TGTGCCAGCAGTAACCAGGAGGACACTGAAGCTTTCTTT
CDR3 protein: CASSNQEDTEAFF

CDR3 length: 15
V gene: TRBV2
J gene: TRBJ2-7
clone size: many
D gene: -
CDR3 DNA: TGTGCCAGCAGTGAAGCGGTAGGGCCTACCTACGAGCAGTACTTC
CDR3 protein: CASSEAVGPTYEQYF

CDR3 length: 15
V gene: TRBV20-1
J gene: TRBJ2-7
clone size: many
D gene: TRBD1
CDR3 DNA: TGCAGTGCTAGAGTAATCCCGGGACAGGGGTACGAGCAGTACTTC
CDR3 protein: CSARVIPGQGYEQYF

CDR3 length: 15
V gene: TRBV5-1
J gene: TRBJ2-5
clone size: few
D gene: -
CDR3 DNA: TGCGCCAGCACCTTGGGGGCTCCCGGTCCCGAGACCCAGTACTTC
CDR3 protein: CASTLGAPGPETQYF

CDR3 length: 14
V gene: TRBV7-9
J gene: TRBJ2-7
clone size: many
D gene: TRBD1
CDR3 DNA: TGTGCCAGCAGCCTCCCATCGGACAGGGAGGAGCAGTACTTC
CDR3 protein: CASSLPSDREEQYF

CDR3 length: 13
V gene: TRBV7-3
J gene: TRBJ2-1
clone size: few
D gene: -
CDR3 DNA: TGTGCCAGCAGCGACGACAGATACAATGAGCAGTTCTTC
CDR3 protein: CASSDDRYNEQFF

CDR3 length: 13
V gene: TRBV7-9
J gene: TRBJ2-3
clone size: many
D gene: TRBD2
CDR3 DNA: TGTGCCAGCCGGCGGGAGGGCACAGATACGCAGTATTTT
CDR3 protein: CASRREGTDTQYF

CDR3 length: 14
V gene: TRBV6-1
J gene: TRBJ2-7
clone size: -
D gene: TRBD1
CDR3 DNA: TGTGCCAGCAGTAGTCCAGGGGGTAAAAACGAGCAGTACTTC
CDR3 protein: CASSSPGGKNEQYF

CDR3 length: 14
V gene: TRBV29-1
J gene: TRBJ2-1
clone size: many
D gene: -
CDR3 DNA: TGCAGCGTTGATGGGGAAACCTCCTACAATGAGCAGTTCTTC
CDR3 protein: CSVDGETSYNEQFF

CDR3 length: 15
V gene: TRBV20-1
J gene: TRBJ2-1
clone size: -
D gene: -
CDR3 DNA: TGCAGTGCGGTAGAGGCTTCTAACTCCTACAATGAGCAGTTCTTC
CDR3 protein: CSAVEASNSYNEQFF

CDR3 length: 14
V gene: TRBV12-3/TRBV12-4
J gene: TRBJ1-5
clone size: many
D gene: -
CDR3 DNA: TGTGCCAGCAGTTTACATGGGGCTAATCAGCCCCAGCATTTT
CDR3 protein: CASSLHGANQPQHF

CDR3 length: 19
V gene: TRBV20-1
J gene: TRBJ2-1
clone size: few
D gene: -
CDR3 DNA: TGCAGTGCCAAGACAGGGGGACTAGCTGCTCGGAGCTCCTACAATGAGCAGTTCTTC
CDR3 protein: CSAKTGGLAARSSYNEQFF

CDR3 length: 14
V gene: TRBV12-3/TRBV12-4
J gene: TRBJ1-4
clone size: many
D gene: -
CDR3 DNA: TGTGCCAGCAGTTTAGGGATAACTAATGAAAAACTGTTTTTT
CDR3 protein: CASSLGITNEKLFF

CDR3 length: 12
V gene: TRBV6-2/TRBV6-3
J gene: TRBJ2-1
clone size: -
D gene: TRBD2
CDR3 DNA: TGTGCCAGCATGGGGGAGGGGTCGGAGCAGTTCTTC
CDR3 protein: CASMGEGSEQFF

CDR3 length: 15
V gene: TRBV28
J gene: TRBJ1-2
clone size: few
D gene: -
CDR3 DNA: TGTGCCAGCAGTTTGAGTACAGGACTACGGGAGGGCTACACCTTC
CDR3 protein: CASSLSTGLREGYTF